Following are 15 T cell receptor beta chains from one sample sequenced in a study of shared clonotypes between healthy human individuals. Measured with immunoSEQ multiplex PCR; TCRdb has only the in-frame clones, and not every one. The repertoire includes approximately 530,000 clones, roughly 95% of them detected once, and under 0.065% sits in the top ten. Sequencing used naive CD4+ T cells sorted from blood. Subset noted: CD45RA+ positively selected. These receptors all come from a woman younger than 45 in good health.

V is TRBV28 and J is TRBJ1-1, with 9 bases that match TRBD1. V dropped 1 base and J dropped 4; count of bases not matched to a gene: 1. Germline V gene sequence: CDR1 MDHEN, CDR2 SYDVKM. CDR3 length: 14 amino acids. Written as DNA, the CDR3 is TGTGCCAGCAGTTTATTGACAGGGGGCACTGAAGCTTTCTTT. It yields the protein CASSLLTGGTEAFF.

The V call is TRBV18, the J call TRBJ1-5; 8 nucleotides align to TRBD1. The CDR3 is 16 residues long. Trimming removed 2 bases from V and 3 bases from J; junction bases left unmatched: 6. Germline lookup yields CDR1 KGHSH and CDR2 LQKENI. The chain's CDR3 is CASSPSVTGVNQPQHF. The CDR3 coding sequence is TGTGCCAGCTCACCATCCGTGACAGGGGTCAATCAGCCCCAGCATTTT.

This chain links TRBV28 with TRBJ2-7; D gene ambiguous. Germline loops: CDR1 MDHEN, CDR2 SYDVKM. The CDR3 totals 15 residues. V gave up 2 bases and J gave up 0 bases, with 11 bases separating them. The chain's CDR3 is CASSLPDGSSYEQYF. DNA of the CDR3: TGTGCCAGCAGTTTACCTGACGGAAGCTCCTACGAGCAGTACTTC.

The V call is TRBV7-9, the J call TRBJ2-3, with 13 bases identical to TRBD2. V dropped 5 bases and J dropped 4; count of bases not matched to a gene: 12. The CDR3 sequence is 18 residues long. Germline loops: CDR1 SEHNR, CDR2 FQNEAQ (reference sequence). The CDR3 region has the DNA TGTGCCAGCAGCCAACGCTATCTGACTAGCGGGAGGCCAGATACGCAGTATTTT. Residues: CASSQRYLTSGRPDTQYF.

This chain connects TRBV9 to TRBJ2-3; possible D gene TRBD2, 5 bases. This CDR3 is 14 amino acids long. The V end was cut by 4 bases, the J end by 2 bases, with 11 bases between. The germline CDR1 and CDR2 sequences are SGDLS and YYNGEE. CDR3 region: CASSLTTITDTQYF. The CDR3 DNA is TGTGCCAGCAGCTTGACGACTATCACAGATACGCAGTATTTT.

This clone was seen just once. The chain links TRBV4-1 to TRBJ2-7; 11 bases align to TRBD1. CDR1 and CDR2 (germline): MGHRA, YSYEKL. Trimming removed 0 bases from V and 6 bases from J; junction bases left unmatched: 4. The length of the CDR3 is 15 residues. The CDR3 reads CASSQEWDRGIEQYF. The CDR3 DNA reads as TGCGCCAGCAGCCAAGAATGGGACAGGGGGATCGAGCAGTACTTC.

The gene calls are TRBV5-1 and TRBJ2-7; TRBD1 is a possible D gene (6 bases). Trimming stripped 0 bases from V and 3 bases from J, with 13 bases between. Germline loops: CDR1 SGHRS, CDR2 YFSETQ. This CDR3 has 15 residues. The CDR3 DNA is TGCGCCAGCAGCTTGGCTCAGGGGAGCGGCTACGAGCAGTACTTC. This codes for CASSLAQGSGYEQYF.

The CDR3 sequence is CASSQQGFEQFF. In nucleotides, the CDR3 is TGTGCCAGCAGCCAACAGGGGTTTGAGCAGTTCTTC. The chain recombines TRBV7-9 with TRBJ2-1; TRBD1 agrees at 7 bases. Germline lookup yields CDR1 SEHNR and CDR2 FQNEAQ (reference sequence). CDR3 length: 12 amino acids. V dropped 5 bases and J dropped 9; count of bases not matched to a gene: 4.

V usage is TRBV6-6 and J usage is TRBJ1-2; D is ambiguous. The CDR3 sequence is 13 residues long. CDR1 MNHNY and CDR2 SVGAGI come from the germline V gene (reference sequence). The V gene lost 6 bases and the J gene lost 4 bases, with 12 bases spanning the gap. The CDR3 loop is CASSLDGFYGYTF. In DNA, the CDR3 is TGTGCCAGCAGCTTGGACGGCTTCTATGGCTACACCTTC.

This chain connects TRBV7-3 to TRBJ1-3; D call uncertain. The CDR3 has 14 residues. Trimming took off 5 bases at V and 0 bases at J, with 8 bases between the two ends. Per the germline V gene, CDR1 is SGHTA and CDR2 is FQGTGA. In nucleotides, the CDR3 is TGTGCCAGCAGCGACCCCGCCTCTGGAAACACCATATATTTT. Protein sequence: CASSDPASGNTIYF.

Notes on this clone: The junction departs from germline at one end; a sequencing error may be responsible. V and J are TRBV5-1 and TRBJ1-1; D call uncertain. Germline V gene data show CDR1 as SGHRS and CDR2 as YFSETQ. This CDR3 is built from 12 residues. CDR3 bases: TGCGCCAGCAGCTTGGAGGCAGCTGAGGCTTTCTTT. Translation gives CASSLEAAEAFF.

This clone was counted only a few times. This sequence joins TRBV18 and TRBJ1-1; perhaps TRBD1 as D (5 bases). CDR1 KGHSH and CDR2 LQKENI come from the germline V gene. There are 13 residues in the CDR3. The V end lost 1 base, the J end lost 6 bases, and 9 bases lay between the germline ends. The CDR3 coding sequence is TGTGCCAGCTCACCACGTGGGGGGTCTGAAGCTTTCTTT. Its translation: CASSPRGGSEAFF.

The CDR3 protein is CASSESRGPAYGYTF. The CDR3 DNA reads as TGTGCCAGCAGTGAATCCAGGGGGCCTGCCTATGGCTACACCTTC. The rearrangement joins TRBV6-1 to TRBJ1-2; 8 bases are shared with TRBD1. There are 15 residues in the CDR3. The V and J ends lost 2 bases and 4 bases, in that order; junction bases with no gene match: 6. Germline V gene data show CDR1 as MNHNS and CDR2 as SASEGT.

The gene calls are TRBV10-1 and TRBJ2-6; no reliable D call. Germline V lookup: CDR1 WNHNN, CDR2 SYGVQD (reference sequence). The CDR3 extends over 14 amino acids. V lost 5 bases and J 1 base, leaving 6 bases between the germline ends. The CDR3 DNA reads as TGCGCCAGCAGTTCCCAATCTGGGGCCAACGTCCTGACTTTC. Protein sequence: CASSSQSGANVLTF.

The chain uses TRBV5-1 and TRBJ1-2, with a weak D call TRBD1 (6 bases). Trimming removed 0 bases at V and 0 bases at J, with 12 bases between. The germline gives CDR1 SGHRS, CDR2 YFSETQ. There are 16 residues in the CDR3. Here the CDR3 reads CASSLAAGATNYGYTF. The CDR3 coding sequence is TGCGCCAGCAGCTTGGCAGCGGGGGCGACTAACTATGGCTACACCTTC.